A single sample is the source of the 23 T cell receptor beta chains below, sequenced in a study of blood T cells in healthy people across ages. Then a second PCR, running roughly 7 to 11 cycles, was carried out with a sample-barcoded 5' primer and a J-beta primer mix. In TCRdb, the 5' RACE reads were re-called with MiXCR into one record per CDR3 protein. The table shows more than 1 million distinct CDR3 sequences, with less than 50% occurring only once. Sequencing was performed on blood. Source of these receptors: a woman between 55 and 75 years old in good health.

The V gene is TRBV29-1, the J gene TRBJ2-1, with 8 bases matching TRBD2. The CDR3 runs 15 residues. Germline V gene sequence: CDR1 SQVTM, CDR2 ANQGSEA. The V and J ends lost 3 bases and 6 bases, in that order; junction bases with no gene match: 10. The chain's CDR3 is CSVDGGGWNGNEQFF. Here the CDR3 DNA reads TGCAGCGTTGATGGCGGGGGGTGGAACGGCAATGAGCAGTTCTTC.

This clonotype was found a few times. The genes are TRBV13 and TRBJ2-7; TRBD2 matches at 10 bases. After removal of 3 bases from V and 3 bases from J, the junction contained 2 bases not matched to a gene. The V gene's germline CDR1 is PRHDT and CDR2 FYEKMQ (reference sequence). CDR3 length: 14 residues. The CDR3 bases are TGTGCCAGCAGCTTTTCTAGCGGGGGCTACGAGCAGTACTTC. It translates to CASSFSSGGYEQYF.

V and J are TRBV20-1 and TRBJ2-1; the D is unclear. Germline V gene sequence: CDR1 DFQATT, CDR2 SNEGSKA (reference sequence). With 5 bases removed from V and 3 bases from J, the gap between germline ends came to 17 bases. This CDR3 contains 15 residues. The CDR3 protein is CSAHRATSVYNEQFF. The CDR3 bases are TGCAGTGCTCATCGGGCGACGTCGGTCTACAATGAGCAGTTCTTC.

This clonotype showed up just a few times. The chain recombines TRBV7-8 with TRBJ2-5; D is possibly TRBD2 (6 bases). The CDR3 spans 15 residues. CDR1 is SGHVS, CDR2 FQNEAQ, per germline. Trimming removed 0 bases from V and 1 base from J, with 9 bases in between. CDR3 nucleotides: TGTGCCAGCAGCTTAGCCGGGACTTCCCAAGAGACCCAGTACTTC. Residues: CASSLAGTSQETQYF.

This clonotype was found a few times. The gene calls are TRBV12-3 or TRBV12-4 and TRBJ1-2; D is unresolved. The CDR3 is 13 amino acids. V lost 2 bases and J 3 bases, leaving 7 bases between the germline ends. CDR3 protein: CASSLRFHYGYTF. CDR3 DNA: TGTGCCAGCAGTTTAAGGTTCCACTATGGCTACACCTTC.

The V call is TRBV9, the J call TRBJ2-7; 8 bases line up with TRBD2. The CDR3 contains 15 residues. V trimming: 3 bases; J trimming: 7 bases; junction bases outside the gene matches: 12. Germline assignment: CDR1 SGDLS and CDR2 YYNGEE. The CDR3 sequence is CASSAFGGGLGEQYF. The CDR3 nucleotides read TGTGCCAGCAGCGCCTTCGGGGGGGGCCTTGGGGAGCAGTACTTC.

This clonotype was observed many times. The chain employs TRBV20-1 and TRBJ2-5; the match to TRBD2 covers 9 bases. Germline V CDR1 and CDR2: DFQATT, SNEGSKA (reference sequence). V was pared by 3 bases and J by 1 base, with 3 bases of the junction left unmatched. This CDR3 spans 14 amino acids. The CDR3 loop is CSASSGRTQETQYF. The CDR3 DNA reads as TGCAGTGCTAGTAGCGGGAGAACCCAAGAGACCCAGTACTTC.

V is TRBV2 and J is TRBJ2-7, with D perhaps TRBD1 or TRBD2 (5 bases each). The CDR3 extends over 14 amino acids. Between the trimmed V and J ends, which lost 4 bases and 5 bases, there was a span of 15 bases. The germline V gene encodes CDR1 SNHLY and CDR2 FYNNEI. The CDR3 spells CASSGLLGTNEQYF. CDR3 coding DNA: TGTGCCAGCAGTGGGTTGTTAGGGACCAACGAGCAGTACTTC.

This clonotype has more than one count but fewer than ten. The rearrangement joins TRBV3-1 to TRBJ2-1; D unclear. This CDR3 is built from 12 residues. Looked up from germline, CDR1 is LGHDT and CDR2 is YNNKEL (reference sequence). V dropped 1 base and J dropped 8 bases, with 6 bases sitting between them. In DNA form, the CDR3 reads TGTGCCAGCAGCCAAGTGTTCCATGAGCAGTTCTTC. It encodes CASSQVFHEQFF.

The chain combines TRBV10-3 with TRBJ2-5, with 12 bases aligning to TRBD2. The CDR3 totals 18 residues. Germline trimming cut 0 bases from V and 1 base from J; bases unmatched to any gene: 6. CDR1 and CDR2 from the germline V gene are ENHRY and SYGVKD. CDR3 sequence (DNA): TGTGCCATCAGTGAGTCGGCTAGCGGGAGGGGCACCCAAGAGACCCAGTACTTC. Translating it yields CAISESASGRGTQETQYF.

The rearrangement links TRBV12-3 or TRBV12-4 to TRBJ2-7; 7 nucleotides line up with TRBD2. This CDR3 spans 14 amino acids. V dropped 5 bases and J dropped 0; count of bases not matched to a gene: 4. The CDR3 DNA sequence: TGTGCCAGCAGTAAGACTAGCAGCTCCTACGAGCAGTACGTC. This sequence encodes CASSKTSSSYEQYV.

This chain joins TRBV14 and TRBJ1-2, with a tentative D call TRBD1 (6 bases). Germline CDR1 reads SGHDN; CDR2 reads FVKESK. Trimming removed 4 bases from V and 7 bases from J, with 16 bases in between. The CDR3 sequence is 14 residues long. The CDR3 reads CASSPRGYRSGYTF. The DNA of the CDR3 is TGTGCCAGCAGCCCCAGGGGATATCGGTCTGGCTACACCTTC. Looking up the rest from reference TRBV14 and TRBJ1-2 gives the full variable domain: EAGVTQFPSHSVIEKGQTVTLRCDPISGHDNLYWYRRVMGKEIKFLLHFVKESKQDESGMPNNRFLAERTGGTYSTLKVQPAELEDSGVYFCASSPRGYRSGYTFGSGTRLTVV.

The rearrangement joins TRBV20-1 to TRBJ2-3, with 11 bases that match TRBD2. Germline V gene sequence: CDR1 DFQATT, CDR2 SNEGSKA (reference sequence). This CDR3 region has 14 residues. CDR3 loop: CSTIAGGTTDTQYF. The CDR3 nucleotides are TGCAGCACCATAGCGGGGGGGACCACAGATACGCAGTATTTT.

The rearrangement uses TRBV11-2 and TRBJ2-3, with 11 bases identical to TRBD2. Trimming took 3 bases from V and 4 from J; bases not matched to a gene: 3. The CDR3 length is 15 residues. In germline, CDR1 is SGHAT, CDR2 FQNNGV. The DNA for the CDR3 is TGTGCCAGCAGCTTTCTAGCGGGAGGCTCAGATACGCAGTATTTT. Amino acids: CASSFLAGGSDTQYF.

V and J are TRBV12-3 or TRBV12-4 and TRBJ2-7, with no clear D. V lost 6 bases, J lost 3 bases, and 9 bases lay in between. This CDR3 is built from 12 residues. This CDR3 reads CASSNDNYEQYF. In DNA form, the CDR3 reads TGTGCCAGCAGCAACGACAACTACGAGCAGTACTTC.

As for this clonotype: A clone one base away is much larger, so this may be a read error. The genes are TRBV2 and TRBJ2-1; D tentatively reads TRBD1 or TRBD2 (6 bases each). The germline V gene encodes CDR1 SNHLY and CDR2 FYNNEI. Trimming removed 2 bases at V and 13 bases at J, with 21 bases between. This CDR3 spans 15 amino acids. CDR3 loop: CASSERGTSGETQFF. CDR3 DNA: TGTGCCAGCAGTGAAAGGGGGACCTCGGGGGAGACCCAGTTCTTC.

This clonotype was detected once. This chain uses TRBV20-1 with TRBJ2-5, with D possibly being TRBD1 (5 bases). The CDR3 runs 15 residues. V was clipped by 5 bases and J by 0 bases, with 16 bases between them. Germline CDR1 reads DFQATT; CDR2 reads SNEGSKA (reference sequence). The CDR3 region is CSASSGSRNQETQYF. In DNA, the CDR3 is TGCAGTGCTTCCTCAGGGTCGAGGAACCAAGAGACCCAGTACTTC.

The V gene is TRBV6-1, the J gene TRBJ2-1; 9 bases fit TRBD2. Trimming took 6 bases from V and 2 from J; bases not matched to a gene: 5. Germline assignment: CDR1 MNHNS and CDR2 SASEGT. The CDR3 has 15 amino acids. DNA for the CDR3: TGTGCCAGCAGGGTTGGACTAGCGCCCTACAATGAGCAGTTCTTC. As protein: CASRVGLAPYNEQFF.

The chain links TRBV6-5 to TRBJ2-3, with D possibly TRBD2 on 6 matching bases. Germline values: CDR1 MNHEY, CDR2 SVGAGI. V was clipped by 5 bases and J by 5 bases, with 17 bases between them. The CDR3 length is 15 residues. CDR3: CASSPWGLTEDTQYF. The CDR3 DNA reads TGTGCCAGCAGTCCCTGGGGACTTACCGAAGATACGCAGTATTTT.

The chain combines TRBV3-1 with TRBJ2-7; D gene uncertain. V lost 4 bases and J lost 7, with 8 bases in between. The CDR3 extends over 11 amino acids. Germline V CDR1 and CDR2: LGHDT, YNNKEL (reference sequence). CDR3 protein: CASSRELEQYF. The CDR3 bases are TGTGCCAGCAGCCGGGAACTTGAGCAGTACTTC.

The V call is TRBV9, the J call TRBJ2-5; TRBD1 might be the D (7 bases). The CDR3 totals 15 residues. The V gene's germline CDR1 is SGDLS and CDR2 YYNGEE. With 4 bases removed from V and 1 base from J, the gap between germline ends came to 14 bases. CDR3 nucleotides: TGTGCCAGCAGCTCCGCGGGACAGCTCCAAGAGACCCAGTACTTC. Translating it yields CASSSAGQLQETQYF.

The chain joins TRBV25-1 to TRBJ1-2; D is unclear. With 2 bases removed from V and 3 bases from J, the gap between germline ends came to 16 bases. Germline V CDR1 and CDR2: MGHDK, SYGVNS. This CDR3 has 16 amino acids. CDR3: CASSERAPRLDYGYTF. CDR3 in DNA: TGTGCCAGCAGTGAACGTGCTCCCAGGTTGGACTATGGCTACACCTTC.

The V and J genes are TRBV2 and TRBJ2-7; 10 nucleotides agree with TRBD2. The CDR3 runs 17 residues. Losses at the gene ends were 5 bases for V and 4 bases for J; bases not matched to a gene: 14. Per germline, CDR1 SNHLY and CDR2 FYNNEI. The CDR3 loop reads CASSIAGGVILGYEQYF. The CDR3, as DNA: TGTGCCAGCAGTATAGCGGGAGGAGTAATTTTGGGGTACGAGCAGTACTTC.